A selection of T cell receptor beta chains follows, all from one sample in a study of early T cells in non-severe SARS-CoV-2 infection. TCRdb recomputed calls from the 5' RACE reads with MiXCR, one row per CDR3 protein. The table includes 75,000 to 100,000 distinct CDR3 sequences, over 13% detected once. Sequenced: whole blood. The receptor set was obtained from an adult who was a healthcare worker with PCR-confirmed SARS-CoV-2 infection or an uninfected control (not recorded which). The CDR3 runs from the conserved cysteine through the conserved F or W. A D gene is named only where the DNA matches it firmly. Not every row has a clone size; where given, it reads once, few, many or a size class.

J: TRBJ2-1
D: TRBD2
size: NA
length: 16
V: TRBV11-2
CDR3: CASSLGPGLASNEQFF
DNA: TGTGCCAGCAGCTTAGGACCGGGACTAGCGAGCAATGAGCAGTTCTTC

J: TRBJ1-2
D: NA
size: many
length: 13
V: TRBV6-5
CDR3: CASSYTGSNGYTF
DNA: TGTGCCAGCAGTTACACCGGGTCTAACGGCTACACCTTC

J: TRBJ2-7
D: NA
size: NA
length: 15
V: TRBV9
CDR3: CASSTAVGAGYEQYF
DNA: TGTGCCAGCAGCACCGCCGTAGGGGCCGGCTACGAGCAGTACTTC

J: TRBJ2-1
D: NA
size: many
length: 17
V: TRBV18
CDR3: CASSPWPPAQNHNEQFF
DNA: TGTGCCAGCTCACCCTGGCCCCCGGCTCAGAACCACAATGAGCAGTTCTTC

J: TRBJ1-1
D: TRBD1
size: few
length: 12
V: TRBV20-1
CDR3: CSVGDRDTEAFF
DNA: TGCAGTGTAGGAGACAGGGACACTGAAGCTTTCTTT

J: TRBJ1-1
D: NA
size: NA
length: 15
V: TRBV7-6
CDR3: CASSPLLSTGLEAFF
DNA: TGTGCCAGCAGCCCGCTGCTTTCTACAGGGCTGGAAGCTTTCTTT

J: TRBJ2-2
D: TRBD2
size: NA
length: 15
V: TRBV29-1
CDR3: CSVQGLAEAGGELFF
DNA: TGCAGCGTTCAGGGACTAGCGGAAGCGGGAGGGGAGCTGTTTTTT

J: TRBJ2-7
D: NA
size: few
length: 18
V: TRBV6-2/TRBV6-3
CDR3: CASSFPSSQGGRSYEQYF
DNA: TGTGCCAGCAGTTTCCCCTCCTCTCAAGGGGGGCGCTCCTACGAGCAGTACTTC

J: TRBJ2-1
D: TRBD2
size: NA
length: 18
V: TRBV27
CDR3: CASSFSTSGPIQYNEQFF
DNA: TGTGCCAGCAGTTTTTCCACTAGCGGCCCAATCCAATACAATGAGCAGTTCTTC

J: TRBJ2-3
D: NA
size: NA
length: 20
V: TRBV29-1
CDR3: CSVVGYAGRGQFPSTDTQYF
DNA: TGCAGCGTTGTGGGCTACGCGGGAAGAGGACAGTTCCCGAGCACAGATACGCAGTATTTT

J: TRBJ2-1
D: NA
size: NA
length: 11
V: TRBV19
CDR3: CASSIPNEQFF
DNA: TGTGCCAGTAGTATCCCGAATGAGCAGTTCTTC

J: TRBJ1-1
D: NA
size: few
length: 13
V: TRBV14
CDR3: CASSLGVYTEAFF
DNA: TGTGCCAGCAGCCTGGGGGTCTACACTGAAGCTTTCTTT

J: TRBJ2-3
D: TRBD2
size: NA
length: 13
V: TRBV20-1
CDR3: CSALAGFTDTQYF
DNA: TGCAGTGCCTTAGCGGGGTTCACAGATACGCAGTATTTT

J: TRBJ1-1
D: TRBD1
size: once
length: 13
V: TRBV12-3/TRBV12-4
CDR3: CASLGQMNTEAFF
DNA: TGTGCCAGCTTGGGACAGATGAACACTGAAGCTTTCTTT

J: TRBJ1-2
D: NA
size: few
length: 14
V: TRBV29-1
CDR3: CSGEDRITNYGYTF
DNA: TGCAGCGGGGAGGACCGAATAACTAACTATGGCTACACCTTC

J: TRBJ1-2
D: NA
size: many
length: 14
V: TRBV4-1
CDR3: CASSHEGSSYGYTF
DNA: TGCGCCAGCAGCCATGAAGGGTCGAGCTATGGCTACACCTTC

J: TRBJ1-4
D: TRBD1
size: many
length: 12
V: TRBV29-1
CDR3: CSGGTGNEKLFF
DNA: TGCAGCGGCGGGACAGGGAATGAAAAACTGTTTTTT

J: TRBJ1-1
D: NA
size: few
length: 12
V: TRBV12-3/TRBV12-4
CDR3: CAITRGNTEAFF
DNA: TGTGCCATCACCAGGGGGAACACTGAAGCTTTCTTT

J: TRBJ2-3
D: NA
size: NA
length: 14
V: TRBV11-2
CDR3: CASSTGTDTDTQYF
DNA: TGTGCCAGCAGCACAGGGACTGATACAGATACGCAGTATTTT

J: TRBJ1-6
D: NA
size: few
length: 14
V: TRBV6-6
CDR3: CASSYSDSNSPLHF
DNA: TGTGCCAGCAGTTACTCGGACAGCAATTCACCCCTCCACTTT

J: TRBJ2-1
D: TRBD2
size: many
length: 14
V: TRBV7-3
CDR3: CASSPYISGSEQFF
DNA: TGTGCCAGCAGCCCATACATTAGCGGGAGTGAGCAGTTCTTC

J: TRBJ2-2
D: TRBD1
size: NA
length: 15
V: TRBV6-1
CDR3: CASRPDRANTGELFF
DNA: TGTGCCAGCAGGCCGGACAGGGCGAACACCGGGGAGCTGTTTTTT

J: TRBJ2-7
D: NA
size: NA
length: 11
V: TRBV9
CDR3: CASSAGPEQYF
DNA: TGTGCCAGCAGCGCCGGACCCGAGCAGTACTTC

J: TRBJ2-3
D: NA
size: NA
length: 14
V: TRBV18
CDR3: CASSPGPRTDTQYF
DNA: TGTGCCAGCTCACCCGGGCCCCGCACAGATACGCAGTATTTT

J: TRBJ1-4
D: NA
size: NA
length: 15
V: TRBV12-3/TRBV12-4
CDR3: CASSLLGATNEKLFF
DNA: TGTGCCAGCAGTTTATTAGGGGCAACTAATGAAAAACTGTTTTTT

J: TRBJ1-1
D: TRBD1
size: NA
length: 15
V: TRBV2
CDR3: CASRTHGQVNTEAFF
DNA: TGTGCCAGCAGGACCCATGGACAGGTGAACACTGAAGCTTTCTTT

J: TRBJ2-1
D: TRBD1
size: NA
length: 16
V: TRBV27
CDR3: CASSLSGQGPYNEQFF
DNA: TGTGCCAGCAGTTTATCGGGACAGGGGCCCTACAATGAGCAGTTCTTC

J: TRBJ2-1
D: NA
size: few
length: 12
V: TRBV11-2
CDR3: CASSPLRHEQFF
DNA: TGTGCCAGCAGCCCGCTCAGGCATGAGCAGTTCTTC

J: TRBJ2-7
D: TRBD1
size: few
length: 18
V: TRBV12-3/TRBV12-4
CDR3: CASSFNDWIRQGPYEQYF
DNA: TGTGCCAGCAGTTTCAACGACTGGATTCGACAGGGGCCCTACGAGCAGTACTTC

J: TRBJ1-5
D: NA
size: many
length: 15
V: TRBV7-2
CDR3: CASSSRAAGGQPQHF
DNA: TGTGCCAGCAGCTCGCGGGCCGCCGGTGGCCAGCCCCAGCATTTT

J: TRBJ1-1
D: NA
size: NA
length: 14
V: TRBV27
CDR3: CASSSGQRGTEAFF
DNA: TGTGCCAGCAGTTCAGGACAGCGGGGCACTGAAGCTTTCTTT

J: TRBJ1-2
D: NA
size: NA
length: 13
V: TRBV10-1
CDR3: CASSEGGLHGYTF
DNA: TGCGCCAGCAGTGAAGGAGGGCTTCATGGCTACACCTTC

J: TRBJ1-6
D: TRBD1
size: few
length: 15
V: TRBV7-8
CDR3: CASSFRTGDNSPLHF
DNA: TGTGCCAGCAGTTTTAGGACAGGGGATAATTCACCCCTCCACTTT

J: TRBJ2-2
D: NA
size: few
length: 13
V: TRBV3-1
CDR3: CASSQEIIGELFF
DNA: TGTGCCAGCAGCCAAGAGATTATCGGGGAGCTGTTTTTT

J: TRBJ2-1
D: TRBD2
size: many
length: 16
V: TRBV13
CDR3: CASSSRRGRSYNEQFF
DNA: TGTGCCAGCAGCTCCCGTCGCGGGAGGTCCTACAATGAGCAGTTCTTC

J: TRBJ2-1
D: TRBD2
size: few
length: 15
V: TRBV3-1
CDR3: CASSSLAVSYNEQFF
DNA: TGTGCCAGCAGTTCTCTAGCGGTTTCCTACAATGAGCAGTTCTTC

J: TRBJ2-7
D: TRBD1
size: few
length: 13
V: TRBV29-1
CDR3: CSGQGEGGDEQYF
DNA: TGCAGCGGACAGGGCGAGGGTGGCGACGAGCAGTACTTC

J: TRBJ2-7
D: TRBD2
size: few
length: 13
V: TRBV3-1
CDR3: CASSHRLAYEQYF
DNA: TGTGCCAGCAGCCATCGACTAGCGTACGAGCAGTACTTC

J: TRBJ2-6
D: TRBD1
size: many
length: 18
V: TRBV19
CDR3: CASSTRGGRISGANVLTF
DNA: TGTGCCAGTAGTACCCGAGGGGGCCGTATCTCTGGGGCCAACGTCCTGACTTTC